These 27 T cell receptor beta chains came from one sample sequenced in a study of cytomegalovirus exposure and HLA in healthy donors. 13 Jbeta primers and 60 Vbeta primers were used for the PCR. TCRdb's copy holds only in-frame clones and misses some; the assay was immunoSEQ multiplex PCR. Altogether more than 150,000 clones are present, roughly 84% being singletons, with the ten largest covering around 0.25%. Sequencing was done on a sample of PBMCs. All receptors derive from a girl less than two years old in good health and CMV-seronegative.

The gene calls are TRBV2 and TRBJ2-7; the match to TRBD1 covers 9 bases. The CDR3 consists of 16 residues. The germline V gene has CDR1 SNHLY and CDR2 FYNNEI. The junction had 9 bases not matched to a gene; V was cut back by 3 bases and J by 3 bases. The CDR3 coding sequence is TGTGCCAGCAGTGAGGTACAGGGGGCCGGATACTACGAGCAGTACTTC. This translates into CASSEVQGAGYYEQYF. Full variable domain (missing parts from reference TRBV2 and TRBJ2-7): EPEVTQTPSHQVTQMGQEVILRCVPISNHLYFYWYRQILGQKVEFLVSFYNNEISEKSEIFDDQFSVERPDGSNFTLKIRSTKLEDSAMYFCASSEVQGAGYYEQYFGPGTRLTVT.

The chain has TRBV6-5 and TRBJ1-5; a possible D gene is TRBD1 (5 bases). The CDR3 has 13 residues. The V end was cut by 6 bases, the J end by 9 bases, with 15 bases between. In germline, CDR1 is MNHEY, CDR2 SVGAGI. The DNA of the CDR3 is TGTGCCAGCAGAACGGCCCAGGGCTCGCCCCAGCATTTT. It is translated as CASRTAQGSPQHF.

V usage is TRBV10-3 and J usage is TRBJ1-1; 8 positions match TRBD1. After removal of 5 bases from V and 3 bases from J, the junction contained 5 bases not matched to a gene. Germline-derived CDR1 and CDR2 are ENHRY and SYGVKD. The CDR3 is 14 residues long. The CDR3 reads CAISLQGVYTEAFF. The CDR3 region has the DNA TGTGCCATCAGTCTACAGGGGGTGTACACTGAAGCTTTCTTT.

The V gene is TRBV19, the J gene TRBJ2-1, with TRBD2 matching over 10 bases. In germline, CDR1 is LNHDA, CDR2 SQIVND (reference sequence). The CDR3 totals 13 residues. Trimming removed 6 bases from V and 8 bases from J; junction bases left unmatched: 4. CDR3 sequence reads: CASRERGGHEQFF. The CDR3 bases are TGTGCCAGTAGGGAGCGGGGGGGCCATGAGCAGTTCTTC.

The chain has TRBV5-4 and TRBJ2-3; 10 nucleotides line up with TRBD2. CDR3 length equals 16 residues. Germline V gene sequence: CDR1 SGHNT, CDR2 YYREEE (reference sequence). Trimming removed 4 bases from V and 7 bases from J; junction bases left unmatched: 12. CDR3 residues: CASSRELAGPTNTQYF. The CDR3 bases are TGTGCCAGCAGCCGTGAACTAGCGGGACCCACTAATACGCAGTATTTT.

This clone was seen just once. The DNA for the CDR3 is TGCGCCAGCAGCATCGGACTAGCGGATTACAATGAGCAGTTCTTC. The encoded protein is CASSIGLADYNEQFF. The J gene is TRBJ2-1, the V gene TRBV5-1; 10 positions match TRBD2. The CDR3 has 15 residues. V was pared by 4 bases and J by 4 bases, with 5 bases of the junction left unmatched. CDR1 and CDR2 from the germline V gene are SGHRS and YFSETQ. The entire variable domain, with the rest obtained from reference TRBV5-1 and TRBJ2-1, is as follows: KAGVTQTPRYLIKTRGQQVTLSCSPISGHRSVSWYQQTPGQGLQFLFEYFSETQRNKGNFPGRFSGRQFSNSRSEMNVSTLELGDSALYLCASSIGLADYNEQFFGPGTRLTVL.

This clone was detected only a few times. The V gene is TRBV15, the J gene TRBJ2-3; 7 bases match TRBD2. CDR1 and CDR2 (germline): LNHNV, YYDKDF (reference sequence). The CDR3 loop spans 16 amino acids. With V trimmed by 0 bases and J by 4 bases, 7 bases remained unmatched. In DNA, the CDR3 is TGTGCCACCAGCAGAGATAATTATGCGGGAGCAGATACGCAGTATTTT. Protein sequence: CATSRDNYAGADTQYF.

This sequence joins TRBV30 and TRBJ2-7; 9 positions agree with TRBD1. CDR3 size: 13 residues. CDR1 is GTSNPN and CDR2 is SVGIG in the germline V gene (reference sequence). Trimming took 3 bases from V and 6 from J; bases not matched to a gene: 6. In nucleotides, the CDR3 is TGTGCCTGGAGCACGGGACAGGGACCCGAGCAGTACTTC. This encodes CAWSTGQGPEQYF.

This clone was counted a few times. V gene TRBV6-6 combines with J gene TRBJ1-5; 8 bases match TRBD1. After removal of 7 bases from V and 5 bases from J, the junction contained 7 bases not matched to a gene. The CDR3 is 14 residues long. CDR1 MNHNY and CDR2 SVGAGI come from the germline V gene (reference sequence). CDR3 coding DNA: TGTGCCAGCACTTTGGACAGGGTGTATCAGCCCCAGCATTTT. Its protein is CASTLDRVYQPQHF.

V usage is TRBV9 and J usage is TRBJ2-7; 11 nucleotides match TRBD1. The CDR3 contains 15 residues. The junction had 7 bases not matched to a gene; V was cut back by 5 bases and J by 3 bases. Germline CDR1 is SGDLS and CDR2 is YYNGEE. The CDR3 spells CASSTTGTGGYEQYF. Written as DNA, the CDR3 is TGTGCCAGCAGTACTACCGGGACAGGGGGCTACGAGCAGTACTTC.

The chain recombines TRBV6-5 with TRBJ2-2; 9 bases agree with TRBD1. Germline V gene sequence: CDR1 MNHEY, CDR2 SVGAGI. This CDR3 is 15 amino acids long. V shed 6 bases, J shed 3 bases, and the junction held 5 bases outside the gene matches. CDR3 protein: CASSRWDRDTGELFF. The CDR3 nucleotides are TGTGCCAGCAGCCGGTGGGACAGGGACACCGGGGAGCTGTTTTTT.

The CDR3: CASSPKGLAEDNEQFF. For the CDR3, the DNA is TGTGCCAGCAGCCCCAAGGGACTAGCGGAGGACAATGAGCAGTTCTTC. The chain employs TRBV7-9 and TRBJ2-1, with 11 bases matching TRBD2. CDR3 length equals 16 residues. CDR1 and CDR2 from the germline V gene are SEHNR and FQNEAQ (reference sequence). Unmatched junction bases numbered 8, after V lost 5 bases and J lost 5 bases.

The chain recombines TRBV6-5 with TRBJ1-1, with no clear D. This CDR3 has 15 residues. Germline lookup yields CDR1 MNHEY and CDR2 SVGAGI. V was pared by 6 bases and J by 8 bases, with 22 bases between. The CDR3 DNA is TGTGCCAGCAGCCAAGCCCAGCGTCTCATCACCGAAGCTTTCTTT. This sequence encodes CASSQAQRLITEAFF.

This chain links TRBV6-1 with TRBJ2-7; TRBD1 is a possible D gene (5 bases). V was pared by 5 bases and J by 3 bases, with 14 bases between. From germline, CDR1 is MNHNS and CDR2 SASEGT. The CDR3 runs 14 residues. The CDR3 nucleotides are TGTGCCAGCAGTATCACAGGTGTGGACTACGAGCAGTACTTC. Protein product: CASSITGVDYEQYF.

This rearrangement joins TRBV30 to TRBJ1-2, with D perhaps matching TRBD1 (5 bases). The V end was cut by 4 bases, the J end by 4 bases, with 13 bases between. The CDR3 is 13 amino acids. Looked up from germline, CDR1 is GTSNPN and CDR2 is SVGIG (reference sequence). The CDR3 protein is CAWTPQGGYGYTF. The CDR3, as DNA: TGTGCCTGGACCCCTCAGGGAGGCTATGGCTACACCTTC.

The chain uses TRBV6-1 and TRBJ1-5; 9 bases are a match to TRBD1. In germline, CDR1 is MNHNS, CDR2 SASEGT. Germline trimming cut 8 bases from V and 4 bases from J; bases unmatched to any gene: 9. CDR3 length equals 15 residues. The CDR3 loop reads CASGGTGTYNQPQHF. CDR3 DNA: TGTGCCAGCGGCGGGACAGGGACGTATAATCAGCCCCAGCATTTT.

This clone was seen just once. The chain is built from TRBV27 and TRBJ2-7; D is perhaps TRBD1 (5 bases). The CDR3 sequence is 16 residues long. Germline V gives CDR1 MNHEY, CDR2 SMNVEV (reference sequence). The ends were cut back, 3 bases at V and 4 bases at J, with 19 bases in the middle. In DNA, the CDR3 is TGTGCCAGCAGTTTCTTAAACGTAGCAGGGTCGTACGAGCAGTACTTC. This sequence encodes CASSFLNVAGSYEQYF.

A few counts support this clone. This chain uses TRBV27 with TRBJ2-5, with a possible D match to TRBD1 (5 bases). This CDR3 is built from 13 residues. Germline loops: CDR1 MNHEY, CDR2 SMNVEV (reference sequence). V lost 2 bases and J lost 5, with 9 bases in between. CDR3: CASSLGARETQYF. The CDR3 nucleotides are TGTGCCAGCAGTTTAGGGGCTAGGGAGACCCAGTACTTC.

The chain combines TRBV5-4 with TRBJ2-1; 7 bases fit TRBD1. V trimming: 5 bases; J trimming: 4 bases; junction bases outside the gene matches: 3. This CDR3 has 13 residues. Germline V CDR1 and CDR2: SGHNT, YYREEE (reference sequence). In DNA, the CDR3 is TGTGCCAGCAGGGCAGGGGGTTACAATGAGCAGTTCTTC. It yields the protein CASRAGGYNEQFF.

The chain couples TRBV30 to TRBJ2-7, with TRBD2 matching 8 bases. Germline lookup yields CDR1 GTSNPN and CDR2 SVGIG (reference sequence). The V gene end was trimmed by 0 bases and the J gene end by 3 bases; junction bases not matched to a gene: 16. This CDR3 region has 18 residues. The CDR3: CAWSVLRTSRSTRYEQYF. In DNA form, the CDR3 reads TGTGCCTGGAGTGTACTTAGGACTAGCCGTAGCACCCGCTACGAGCAGTACTTC.

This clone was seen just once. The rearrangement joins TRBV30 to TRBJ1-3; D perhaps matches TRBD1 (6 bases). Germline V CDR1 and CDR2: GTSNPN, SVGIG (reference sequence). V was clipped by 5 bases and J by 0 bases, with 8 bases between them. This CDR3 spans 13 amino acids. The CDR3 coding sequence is TGTGCCTGGGACAGGAGCTCTGGAAACACCATATATTTT. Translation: CAWDRSSGNTIYF.

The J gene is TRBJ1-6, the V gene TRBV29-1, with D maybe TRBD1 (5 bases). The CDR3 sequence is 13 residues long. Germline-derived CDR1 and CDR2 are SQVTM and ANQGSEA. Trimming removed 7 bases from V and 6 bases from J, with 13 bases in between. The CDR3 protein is CSGQTEINSPLHF. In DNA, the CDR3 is TGCAGCGGACAGACGGAGATTAATTCACCCCTCCACTTT. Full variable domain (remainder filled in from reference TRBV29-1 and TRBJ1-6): SAVISQKPSRDICQRGTSLTIQCQVDSQVTMMFWYRQQPGQSLTLIATANQGSEATYESGFVIDKFPISRPNLTFSTLTVSNMSPEDSSIYLCSGQTEINSPLHFGNGTRLTVT.

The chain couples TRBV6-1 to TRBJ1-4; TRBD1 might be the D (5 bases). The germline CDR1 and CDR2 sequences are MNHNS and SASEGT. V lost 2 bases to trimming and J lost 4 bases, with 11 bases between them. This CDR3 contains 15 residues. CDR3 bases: TGTGCCAGCAGTGAATGGGTAGGGGTTAATGAAAAACTGTTTTTT. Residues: CASSEWVGVNEKLFF.

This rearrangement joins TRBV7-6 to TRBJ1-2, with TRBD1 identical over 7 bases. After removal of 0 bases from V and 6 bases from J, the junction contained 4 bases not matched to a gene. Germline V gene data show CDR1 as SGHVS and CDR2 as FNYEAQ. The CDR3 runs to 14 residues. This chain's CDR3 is CASSLAGTVDGYTF. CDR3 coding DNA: TGTGCCAGCAGCTTAGCGGGGACAGTAGATGGCTACACCTTC.

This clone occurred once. Here the CDR3 reads CASSSTTGAFEKLFF. Here the CDR3 DNA reads TGTGCCAGCAGTTCCACGACAGGGGCATTTGAAAAACTGTTTTTT. J is TRBJ1-4 and V is TRBV6-5; 8 bases fit TRBD1. Germline V gives CDR1 MNHEY, CDR2 SVGAGI. V lost 4 bases to trimming and J lost 7 bases; unmatched junction nucleotides: 8. The CDR3 has 15 amino acids.

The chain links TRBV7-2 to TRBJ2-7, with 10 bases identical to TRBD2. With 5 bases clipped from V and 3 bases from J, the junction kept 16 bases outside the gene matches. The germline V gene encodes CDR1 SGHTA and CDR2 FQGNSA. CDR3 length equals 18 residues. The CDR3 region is CASSPTGSYEREGYEQYF. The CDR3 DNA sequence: TGTGCCAGCAGCCCCACCGGGTCGTATGAGCGGGAGGGCTACGAGCAGTACTTC.

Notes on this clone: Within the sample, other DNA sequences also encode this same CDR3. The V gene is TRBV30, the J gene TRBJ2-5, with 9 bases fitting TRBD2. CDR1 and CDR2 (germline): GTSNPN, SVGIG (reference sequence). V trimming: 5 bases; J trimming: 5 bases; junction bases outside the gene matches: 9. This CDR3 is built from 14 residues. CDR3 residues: CAWVRAGGSETQYF. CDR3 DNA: TGTGCCTGGGTGCGGGCGGGGGGGAGTGAGACCCAGTACTTC.